The rows below give T cell receptor delta chains drawn from one sample of a study of gamma-delta T cells after stem cell transplantation. TCRdb applied CATT to the RT-PCR reads for clone calling. The sample holds 12,000 to 15,000 delta-chain clones, 30% to 35% seen once. The material sequenced was gamma-delta T cells. All receptors derive from a human donor. It is not recorded whose cells these are; they may come from a transplant donor. CDR3s include the opening cysteine and the closing phenylalanine or tryptophan. The D gene is left open where the match is weak. Size tells how often a clone was seen (once, few, many) or the class of an expanded clone, and some rows leave it out.

>TRDD3|TRDV2|NA|TRDJ3
TGTGCCTGTGACACCGATTGTGGGGGATACAGAGGCTCCTGGGTCACCCGACAGATGTTTTTC
CACDTDCGGYRGSWVTRQMFF
>TRDD3|TRDV1|few|TRDJ2
TGTGCTCTTGGGGAACCGAGACGGAGCTGGGGGATATATGGGGGACGATTGGGGACCGCGTATTCTTTGACAGCACAACTCTTCTTT
CALGEPRRSWGIYGGRLGTAYSLTAQLFF
>NA|TRDV1|NA|TRDJ1
TGTGCTCTTGGGGGGAATTTAGATTCCGATAAACTCATCTTT
CALGGNLDSDKLIF
>TRDD3|TRDV2|medium-sized|TRDJ3
TGTGCCTGTGACACCTGGGGGAGCTCCTGGGACACCCGACAGATGTTTTTC
CACDTWGSSWDTRQMFF
>NA|TRDV2|NA|TRDJ1
TGTGCCTGTGACGTCTTCTCCTCTCTTGGGCTGTTGGATACTCCCCGACATAAACTCATCTTT
CACDVFSSLGLLDTPRHKLIF
>NA|TRDV1|NA|TRDJ1
TGTGCTCTTGGGGAAATTGCCTACGTCCCACTGGGTCGTATTACCCCCACCGATAAACTCATCTTT
CALGEIAYVPLGRITPTDKLIF
>TRDD3|TRDV1|NA|TRDJ1
TGTGCTCTTGGGGAACCCCCTAACTACCTCTGGGGGATACCCCGATTTAACACCGATAAACTCATCTTT
CALGEPPNYLWGIPRFNTDKLIF
>TRDD3|TRDV2|NA|TRDJ3
TGTGCCTGTGACTACTGGGGGATGGACACCCGACAGATGTTTTTC
CACDYWGMDTRQMFF
>TRDD3|TRDV2|medium-sized|TRDJ3
TGTGCCTGTGACACCGTACTGGGGGATACGTCCTGGGACACCCGACAGATGTTTTTC
CACDTVLGDTSWDTRQMFF
>NA|TRDV1|once|TRDJ1
TGTGCTCCCAAAGGGCGAGGGGGCGTATGGAGGGGCGATAAACTCATCTTT
CAPKGRGGVWRGDKLIF
>TRDD3|TRDV2|NA|TRDJ3
TGTGCCTGTGACACCGTCTGGGGGCTACTCTCCTTGGACACCCGACAGATGTTTTTC
CACDTVWGLLSLDTRQMFF
>TRDD3|TRDV2|few|TRDJ1
TGTGCCTGTGACTGCTACATCGGATACGCGGGCACCGATAAACTCATCTTT
CACDCYIGYAGTDKLIF
>NA|TRDV1|NA|TRDJ3
TGTGCTCTTGGGGAATCGTGCGGCGGGCATGATACGTACGGGGACACCCGACAGATGTTTTTC
CALGESCGGHDTYGDTRQMFF
>TRDD3|TRDV1|NA|TRDJ1
TGTGCTCTTGGGGAACAGACGTTCTCTCCCTTCCTAACGAAAGGGATTAACTGGGGGATAACCGATAAACTCATCTTT
CALGEQTFSPFLTKGINWGITDKLIF
>TRDD3|TRDV1|NA|TRDJ1
TGTGCTCTTGGGGAACCTAACCTCCTTCATCAACTTACTGGGGGTCCCTCCAATAAACTCATCTTT
CALGEPNLLHQLTGGPSNKLIF
>NA|TRDV1|few|TRDJ1
TGTGCTCTTCAGCTGGCTACCGATAAACTCATCTTT
CALQLATDKLIF
>TRDD3|TRDV2|NA|TRDJ3
TGTGCCTGTGACTTACTGGGGGTTACCTCCTGGGACACCCGACAGATGTTTTTC
CACDLLGVTSWDTRQMFF
>TRDD3|TRDV2|NA|TRDJ3
TGTGCCTGTGACACCGGACTGGGGGACTCCTGGGACACCCGAAAAATGTTTTTC
CACDTGLGDSWDTRKMFF
>NA|TRDV2|few|TRDJ2
TGTGCCTGTGACCCTCTCCCCTACGGGGGGATTCCTATGACAGCACAACTCTTCTTT
CACDPLPYGGIPMTAQLFF
>TRDD3|TRDV1|few|TRDJ1
TGTGCTCTTGGGGAACGGACCCGGAAAGAGTACTGGGGGATACTCACCGATAAACTCATCTTT
CALGERTRKEYWGILTDKLIF
>NA|TRDV3|NA|TRDJ1
TGTGCCTTTTGTTGGGGCTTCACCGATAAACTCATCTTT
CAFCWGFTDKLIF
>TRDD3|TRDV1|few|TRDJ1
TGTGCTCTTGGGGAAAACCCGGGCCTTGGACTGGGGGATACGGGGTACACCGATAAACTCATCTTT
CALGENPGLGLGDTGYTDKLIF
>TRDD3|TRAV29/DV5|NA|TRDJ1
TGTGCCGCCAAATCTCCCCTCGCTTCCTACTGGGGGATAGCCGATAAACTCATCTTT
CAAKSPLASYWGIADKLIF
>NA|TRAV29/DV5|NA|TRDJ1
TGTGCAGCAAGCGCGCCAGGCCTTCACGGGGATCCGACCGATAAACTCATCTTT
CAASAPGLHGDPTDKLIF